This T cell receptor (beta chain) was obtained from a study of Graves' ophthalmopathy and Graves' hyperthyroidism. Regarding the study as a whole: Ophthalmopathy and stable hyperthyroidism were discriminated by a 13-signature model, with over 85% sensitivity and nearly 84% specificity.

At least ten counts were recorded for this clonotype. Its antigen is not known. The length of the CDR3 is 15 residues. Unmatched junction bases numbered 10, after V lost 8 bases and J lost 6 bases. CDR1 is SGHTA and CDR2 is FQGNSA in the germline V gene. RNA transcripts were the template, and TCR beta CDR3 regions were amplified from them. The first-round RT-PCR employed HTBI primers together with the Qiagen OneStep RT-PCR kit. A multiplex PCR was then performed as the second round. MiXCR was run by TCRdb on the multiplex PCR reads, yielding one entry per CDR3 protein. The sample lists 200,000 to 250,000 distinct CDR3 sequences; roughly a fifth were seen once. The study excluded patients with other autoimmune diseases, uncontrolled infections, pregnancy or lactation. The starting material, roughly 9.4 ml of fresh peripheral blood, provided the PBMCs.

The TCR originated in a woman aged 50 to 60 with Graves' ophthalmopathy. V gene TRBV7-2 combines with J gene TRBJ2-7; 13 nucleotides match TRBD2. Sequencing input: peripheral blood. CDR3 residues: CASSDGLAGVGEQYF. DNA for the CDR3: TGTGCCAGCTCCGACGGACTAGCGGGAGTCGGCGAGCAGTACTTC.